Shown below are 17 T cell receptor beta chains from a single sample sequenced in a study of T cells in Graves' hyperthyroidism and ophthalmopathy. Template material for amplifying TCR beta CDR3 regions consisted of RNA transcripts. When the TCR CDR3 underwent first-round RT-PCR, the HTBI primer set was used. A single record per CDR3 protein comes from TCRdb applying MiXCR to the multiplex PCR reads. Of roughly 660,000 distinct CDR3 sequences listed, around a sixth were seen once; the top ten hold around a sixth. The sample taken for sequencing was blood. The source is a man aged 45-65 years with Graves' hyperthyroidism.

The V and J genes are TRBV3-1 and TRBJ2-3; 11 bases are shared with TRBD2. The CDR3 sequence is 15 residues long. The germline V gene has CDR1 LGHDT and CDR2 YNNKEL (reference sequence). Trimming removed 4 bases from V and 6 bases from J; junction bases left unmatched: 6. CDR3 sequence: CASSLSGRALDTQYF. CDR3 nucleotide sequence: TGTGCCAGCAGCCTTAGCGGGAGGGCACTTGATACGCAGTATTTT.

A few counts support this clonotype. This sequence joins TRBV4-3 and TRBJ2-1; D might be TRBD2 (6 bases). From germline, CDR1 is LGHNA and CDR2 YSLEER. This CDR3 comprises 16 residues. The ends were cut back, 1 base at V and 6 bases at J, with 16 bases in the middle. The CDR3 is CASSQAGSGVSNEQFF. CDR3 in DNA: TGCGCCAGCAGCCAAGCAGGTAGCGGTGTATCCAATGAGCAGTTCTTC.

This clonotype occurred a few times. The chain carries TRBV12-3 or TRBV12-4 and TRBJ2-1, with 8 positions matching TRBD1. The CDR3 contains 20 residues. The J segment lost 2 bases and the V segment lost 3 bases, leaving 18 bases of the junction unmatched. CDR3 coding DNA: TGTGCCAGCAGTTTGTCTGTGGGACAGGTCCCCGATTTCGCCTACAATGAGCAGTTCTTC. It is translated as CASSLSVGQVPDFAYNEQFF.

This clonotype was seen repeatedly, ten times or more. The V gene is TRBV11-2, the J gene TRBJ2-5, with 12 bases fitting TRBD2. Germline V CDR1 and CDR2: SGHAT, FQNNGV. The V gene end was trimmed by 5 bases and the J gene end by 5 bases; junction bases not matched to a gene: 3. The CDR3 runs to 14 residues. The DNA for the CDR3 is TGTGCCAGCAGCCTAGGGACTAGCGGGGAGACCCAGTACTTC. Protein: CASSLGTSGETQYF.

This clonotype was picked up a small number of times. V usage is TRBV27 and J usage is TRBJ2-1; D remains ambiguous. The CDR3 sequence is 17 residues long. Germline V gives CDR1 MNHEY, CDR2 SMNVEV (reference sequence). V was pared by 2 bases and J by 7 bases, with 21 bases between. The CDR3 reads CASSLKVSIGFGNEQFF. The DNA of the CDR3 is TGTGCCAGCAGTTTAAAGGTATCAATCGGATTTGGTAATGAGCAGTTCTTC.

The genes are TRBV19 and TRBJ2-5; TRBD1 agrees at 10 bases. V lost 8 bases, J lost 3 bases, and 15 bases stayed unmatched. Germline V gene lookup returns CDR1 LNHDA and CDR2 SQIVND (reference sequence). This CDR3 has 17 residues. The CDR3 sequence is CASGRGQGISREETQYF. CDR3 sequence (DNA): TGTGCCAGTGGAAGGGGACAGGGGATTTCTCGGGAAGAGACCCAGTACTTC.

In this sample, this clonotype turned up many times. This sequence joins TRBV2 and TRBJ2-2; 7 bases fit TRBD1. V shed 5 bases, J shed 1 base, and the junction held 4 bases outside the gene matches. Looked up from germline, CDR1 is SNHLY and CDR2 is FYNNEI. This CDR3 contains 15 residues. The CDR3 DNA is TGTGCCAGCAGTCGACAGGGTGGGAACACCGGGGAGCTGTTTTTT. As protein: CASSRQGGNTGELFF.

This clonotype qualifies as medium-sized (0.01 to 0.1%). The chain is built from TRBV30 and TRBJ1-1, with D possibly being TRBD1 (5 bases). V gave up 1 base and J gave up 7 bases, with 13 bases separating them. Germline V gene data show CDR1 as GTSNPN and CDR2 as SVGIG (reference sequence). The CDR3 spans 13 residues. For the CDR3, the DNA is TGTGCCTGGAGTGAGCAGGGATACGATGAAGCTTTCTTT. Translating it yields CAWSEQGYDEAFF.

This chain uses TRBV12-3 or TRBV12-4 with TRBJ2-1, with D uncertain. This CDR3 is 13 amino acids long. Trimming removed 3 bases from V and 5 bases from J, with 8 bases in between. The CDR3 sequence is CASSFLYNNEQFF. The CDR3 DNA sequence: TGTGCCAGCAGTTTTCTTTACAACAATGAGCAGTTCTTC.

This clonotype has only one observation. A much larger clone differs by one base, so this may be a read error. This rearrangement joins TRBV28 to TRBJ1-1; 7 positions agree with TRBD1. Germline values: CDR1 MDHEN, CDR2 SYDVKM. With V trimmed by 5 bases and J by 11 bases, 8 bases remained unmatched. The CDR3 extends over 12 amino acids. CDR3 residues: CASSTQGKDAFF. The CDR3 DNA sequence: TGTGCCAGCAGTACACAGGGGAAGGATGCTTTCTTT.

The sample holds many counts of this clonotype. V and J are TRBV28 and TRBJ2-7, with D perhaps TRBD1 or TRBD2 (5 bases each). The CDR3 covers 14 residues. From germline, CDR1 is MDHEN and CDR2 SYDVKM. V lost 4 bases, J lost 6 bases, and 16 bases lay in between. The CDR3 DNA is TGTGCCAGCAGTTCCACCTCCGGGGCCGGCGAGCAGTACTTC. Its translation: CASSSTSGAGEQYF. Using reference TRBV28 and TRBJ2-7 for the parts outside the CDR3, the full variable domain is DVKVTQSSRYLVKRTGEKVFLECVQDMDHENMFWYRQDPGLGLRLIYFSYDVKMKEKGDIPEGYSVSREKKERFSLILESASTNQTSMYLCASSSTSGAGEQYFGPGTRLTVT.

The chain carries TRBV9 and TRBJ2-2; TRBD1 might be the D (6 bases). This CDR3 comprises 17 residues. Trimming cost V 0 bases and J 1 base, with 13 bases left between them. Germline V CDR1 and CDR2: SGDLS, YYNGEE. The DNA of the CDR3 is TGTGCCAGCAGCGTAGTAGGGGGAGCCAGGAACACCGGGGAGCTGTTTTTT. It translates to CASSVVGGARNTGELFF.

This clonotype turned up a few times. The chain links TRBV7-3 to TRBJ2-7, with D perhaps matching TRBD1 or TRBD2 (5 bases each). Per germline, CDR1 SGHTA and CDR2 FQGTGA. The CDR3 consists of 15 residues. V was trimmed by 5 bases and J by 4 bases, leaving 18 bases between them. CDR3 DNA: TGTGCCAGCAGCCTATCACCGGGACCCCAGTACGAGCAGTACTTC. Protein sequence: CASSLSPGPQYEQYF.

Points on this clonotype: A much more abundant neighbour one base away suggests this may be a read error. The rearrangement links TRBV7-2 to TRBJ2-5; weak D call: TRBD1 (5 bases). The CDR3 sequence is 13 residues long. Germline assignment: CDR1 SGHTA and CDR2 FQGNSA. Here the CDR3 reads CTSSLGGRVLKDF. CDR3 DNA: TGTACCAGCAGCTTAGGGGGCAGGGTCCTTAAGGACTTC. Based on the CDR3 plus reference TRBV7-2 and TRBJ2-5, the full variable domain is GAGVSQSPSNKVTEKGKDVELRCDPISGHTALYWYRQSLGQGLEFLIYFQGNSAPDKSGLPSDRFSAERTGGSVSTLTIQRTQQEDSAVYLCTSSLGGRVLKDFGPGTRLLVL.

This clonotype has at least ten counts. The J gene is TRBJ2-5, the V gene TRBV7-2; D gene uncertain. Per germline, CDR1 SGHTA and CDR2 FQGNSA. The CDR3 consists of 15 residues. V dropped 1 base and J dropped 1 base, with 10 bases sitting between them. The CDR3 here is CASSLEPMTQETQYF. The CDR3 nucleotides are TGTGCCAGCAGCTTAGAACCGATGACCCAAGAGACCCAGTACTTC.

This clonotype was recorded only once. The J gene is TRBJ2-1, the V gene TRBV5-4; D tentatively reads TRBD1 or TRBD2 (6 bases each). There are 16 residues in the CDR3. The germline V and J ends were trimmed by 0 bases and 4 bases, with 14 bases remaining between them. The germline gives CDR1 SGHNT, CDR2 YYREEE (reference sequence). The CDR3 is CASSLAGAAAYNEQFF. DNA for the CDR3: TGTGCCAGCAGCTTGGCGGGGGCAGCGGCTTACAATGAGCAGTTCTTC.

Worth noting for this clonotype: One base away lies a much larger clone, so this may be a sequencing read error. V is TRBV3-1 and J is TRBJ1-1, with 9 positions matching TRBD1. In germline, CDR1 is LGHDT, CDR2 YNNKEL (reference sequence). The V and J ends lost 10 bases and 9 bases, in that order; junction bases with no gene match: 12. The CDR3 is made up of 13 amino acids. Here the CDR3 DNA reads TGTGCCATCAGACGAGGGACAGGGAGTAAAGCTTTCTTT. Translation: CAIRRGTGSKAFF. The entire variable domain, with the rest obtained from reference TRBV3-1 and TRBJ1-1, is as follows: DTAVSQTPKYLVTQMGNDKSIKCEQNLGHDTMYWYKQDSKKFLKIMFSYNNKELIINETVPNRFSPKSPDKAHLNLHINSLELGDSAVYFCAIRRGTGSKAFFGQGTRLTVV.